A selection of T cell receptor beta chains follows, all from one sample in a study of blood T cell repertoires in COVID-19. The method was immunoSEQ multiplex PCR; TCRdb's version includes in-frame clones alone and lacks a portion of them. The sample includes about 100,000 clones, approximately 87% of them seen just once. The specimen sequenced was peripheral blood. The receptors derive from a woman aged 25 to 39 with acute or convalescent COVID-19. Both conserved end residues are part of each CDR3. The order of the fields is CDR3 protein, V gene.

CDR3aa: CASSQEWDTHEQYF
v_gene: TRBV4-1

CDR3aa: CASSPTGTRTNEKLFF
v_gene: TRBV28

CDR3aa: CASSLGYGTGSYNEQFF
v_gene: TRBV7-6

CDR3aa: CASSPGTGTEQFF
v_gene: TRBV12-3/TRBV12-4

CDR3aa: CASSSDRSHPGTQYF
v_gene: TRBV28

CDR3aa: CASEGDHYEQYF
v_gene: TRBV3-1/TRBV3-2

CDR3aa: CASSVGQVYGYTF
v_gene: TRBV28

CDR3aa: CASSLRGQGNSPLHF
v_gene: TRBV7-3

CDR3aa: CASSFRAAYEQYF
v_gene: TRBV11-2

CDR3aa: CASSSGQGATEAFF
v_gene: TRBV18

CDR3aa: CATSRYDRGPTGELFF
v_gene: TRBV15

CDR3aa: CASSHPGQGVSAQYF
v_gene: TRBV27

CDR3aa: CASIRGGADTQYF
v_gene: TRBV28

CDR3aa: CASSSSGGAFDTQYF
v_gene: TRBV18

CDR3aa: CSVEVTGGNTIYF
v_gene: TRBV29-1

CDR3aa: CASLDNMNTEAFF
v_gene: TRBV18

CDR3aa: CASREGGSYNSPLHF
v_gene: TRBV7-3

CDR3aa: CASSVRAGDEGTDTQYF
v_gene: TRBV9

CDR3aa: CAGSTGERYGYTF
v_gene: TRBV5-6

CDR3aa: CATSELQGTYGYTF
v_gene: TRBV24-1

CDR3aa: CASSEGAGGYTF
v_gene: TRBV7-3

CDR3aa: CASSSLAGGSSYNEQFF
v_gene: TRBV5-1

CDR3aa: CATRQGADTGELFF
v_gene: TRBV10-3

CDR3aa: CASRPDGNNQPQHF
v_gene: TRBV6-5

CDR3aa: CATSREGGSYTF
v_gene: TRBV24-1

CDR3aa: CASSFGGHTEAFF
v_gene: TRBV11-2

CDR3aa: CASSATGTNEKLFF
v_gene: TRBV9

CDR3aa: CSASKVTGDTQYF
v_gene: TRBV20-1

CDR3aa: CASSFTIDTQYF
v_gene: TRBV7-9

CDR3aa: CASSESNGVGYHGYTF
v_gene: TRBV10-2

CDR3aa: CASSPWTSGAYEQYF
v_gene: TRBV28

CDR3aa: CASSEAGYYEQYF
v_gene: TRBV10-2

CDR3aa: CASSLAPGINTEAFF
v_gene: TRBV7-2

CDR3aa: CASRQGETGIDLAKNIQYF
v_gene: TRBV6-4

CDR3aa: CASSLGRMGNQPQHF
v_gene: TRBV11-2